Listed below are T cell receptor beta chains from one sample, sequenced in a study of cytomegalovirus exposure and HLA in healthy donors. Clones were sequenced by immunoSEQ multiplex PCR, and TCRdb holds only the in-frame ones, with some missing. The table lists approximately 170,000 clones, roughly 80% of them singletons. Material: PBMCs. These receptors came from a male donor in good health and CMV-seronegative. Both conserved end residues are part of each CDR3. Each record gives: V gene, J gene, CDR3 length, CDR3 protein.

TRBV2	TRBJ1-4	14	CASGRQGLGEKLFF
TRBV2	TRBJ2-2	14	CASWGDRGSGELFF
TRBV19	TRBJ2-3	15	CASSIGGLTTDTQYF
TRBV18	TRBJ2-1	15	CASSPGQGNYNEQFF
TRBV6-1	TRBJ1-1	12	CASSDLGTEAFF
TRBV2	TRBJ1-3	13	CATKGGNGNTIYF
TRBV9	TRBJ2-6	16	CASTRGTGSGANVLTF
TRBV13	TRBJ2-5	12	CASSLGRETQYF
TRBV10-3	TRBJ2-3	17	CAISDWTSGGGPDTQYF
TRBV9	TRBJ2-7	15	CASSVAAGGRYEQYF
TRBV6-6	TRBJ1-6	15	CASSYGDGQNSPLHF
TRBV5-1	TRBJ2-7	17	CASSLFGWAGDRDEQYF
TRBV13	TRBJ2-2	16	CASSLDGTGTTGELFF
TRBV11-2	TRBJ2-5	15	CASSPDRDVGETQYF
TRBV2	TRBJ2-3	13	CASSLQERYTQYF
TRBV6-5	TRBJ1-3	14	CATRRLSPADTIYF
TRBV30	TRBJ2-7	11	CAWSKGYEQYF
TRBV9	TRBJ2-1	15	CASSPTGDPYNEQFF
TRBV6-6	TRBJ1-6	14	CASTSGQSDSPLHF
TRBV5-4	NA	14	CASSTGQPESEQYF
TRBV5-5	NA	15	CASTHHGDRSYEQYF
TRBV27	TRBJ1-1	14	CASSLRGALTEAFF
TRBV5-3	TRBJ1-6	23	CARSLWSRGISCTRRRPNSPLHF
TRBV5-1	TRBJ2-7	13	CASGRGVDYEQYF
TRBV6-5	TRBJ1-5	15	CASSPSTGTRQPQHF
TRBV2	TRBJ1-5	15	CASSGGRGRNQPQHF
TRBV5-1	TRBJ2-5	15	CASSLRGGAGETQYF
TRBV9	TRBJ1-3	13	CASSPPSGNTIYF
TRBV6-5	TRBJ1-1	11	CASSYLGAAFF
TRBV5-6	TRBJ1-2	14	CASSERGTNYGYTF
TRBV12-5	TRBJ1-2	16	CASGFVTASRNYGYTF
TRBV5-1	TRBJ1-3	15	CASRGLGVSGNTIYF
TRBV25-1	TRBJ1-5	16	CASRGSGTAGYQPQHF
TRBV19	TRBJ2-6	17	CASSHAGRISPANVLTF
TRBV10-3	TRBJ1-5	15	CAISEFAGIHQPQHF
TRBV6-5	TRBJ2-2	13	CASRNGNTGELFF
TRBV19	TRBJ2-1	14	CASNFGGRYNEQFF
TRBV7-9	TRBJ2-7	14	CASSSGQGAYEQYF
TRBV18	TRBJ1-4	13	CASSEQGNEKLFF
TRBV10-3	TRBJ1-1	19	CAISEGDPGTQGARTEAFF
TRBV11-2	TRBJ1-1	15	CASSWTRGGNTEAFF
TRBV12-5	TRBJ1-5	15	CASGLGDRLSGPQHF
TRBV14	TRBJ2-5	13	CASSPGIFVPTDF
TRBV5-1	TRBJ2-1	14	CASRSDRERNEQFF
TRBV21-1	TRBJ2-5	14	CASRKNGEAGTQYF
TRBV11-2	TRBJ1-5	13	CASSPSPGQPQHF
TRBV11-3	TRBJ2-2	14	CASSRGGNTGELFF
TRBV6-6	TRBJ2-2	14	CASSSQGRIGELFF
TRBV28	TRBJ2-5	16	CASSRTSGGAGKTQYF
TRBV30	TRBJ2-1	14	CAWSRGDSYNEQFF